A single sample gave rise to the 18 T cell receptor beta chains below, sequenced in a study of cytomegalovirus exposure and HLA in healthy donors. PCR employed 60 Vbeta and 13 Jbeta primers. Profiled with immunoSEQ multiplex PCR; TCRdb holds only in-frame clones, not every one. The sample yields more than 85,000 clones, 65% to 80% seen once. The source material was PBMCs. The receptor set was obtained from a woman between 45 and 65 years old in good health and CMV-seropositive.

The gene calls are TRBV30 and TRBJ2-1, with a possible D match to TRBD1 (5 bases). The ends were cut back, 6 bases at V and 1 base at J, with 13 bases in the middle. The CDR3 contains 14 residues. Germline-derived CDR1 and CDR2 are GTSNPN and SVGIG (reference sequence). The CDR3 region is CACSYRKSYNEQFF. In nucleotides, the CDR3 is TGTGCCTGCTCGTACAGGAAATCCTACAATGAGCAGTTCTTC.

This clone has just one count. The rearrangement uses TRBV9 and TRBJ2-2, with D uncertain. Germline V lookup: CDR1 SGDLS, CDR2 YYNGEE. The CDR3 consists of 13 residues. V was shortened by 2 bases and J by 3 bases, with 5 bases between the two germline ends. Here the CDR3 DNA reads TGTGCCAGCAGCGTCTCGGACACCGGGGAGCTGTTTTTT. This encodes CASSVSDTGELFF.

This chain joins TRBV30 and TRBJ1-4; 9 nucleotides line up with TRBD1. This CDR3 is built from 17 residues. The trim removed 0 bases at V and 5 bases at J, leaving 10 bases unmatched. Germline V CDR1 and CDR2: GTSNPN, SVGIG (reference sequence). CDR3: CAWSVSWGQGSNEKLFF. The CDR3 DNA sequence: TGTGCCTGGAGTGTCTCGTGGGGACAGGGTTCCAATGAAAAACTGTTTTTT.

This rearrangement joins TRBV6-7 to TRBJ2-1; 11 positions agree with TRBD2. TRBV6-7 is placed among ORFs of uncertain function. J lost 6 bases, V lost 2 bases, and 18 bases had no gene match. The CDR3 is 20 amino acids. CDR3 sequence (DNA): TGTGCCAGCAGTTACGGGATAGCGGGAGGGGGCCCCGTCGGCGGCAATGAGCAGTTCTTC. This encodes CASSYGIAGGGPVGGNEQFF.

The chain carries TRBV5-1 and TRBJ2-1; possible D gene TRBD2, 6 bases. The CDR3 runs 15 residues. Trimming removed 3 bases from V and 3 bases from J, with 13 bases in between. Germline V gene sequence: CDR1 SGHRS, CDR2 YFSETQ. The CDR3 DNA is TGCGCCAGCAGCTCGACTAGTAGGGGCTACAATGAGCAGTTCTTC. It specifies CASSSTSRGYNEQFF.

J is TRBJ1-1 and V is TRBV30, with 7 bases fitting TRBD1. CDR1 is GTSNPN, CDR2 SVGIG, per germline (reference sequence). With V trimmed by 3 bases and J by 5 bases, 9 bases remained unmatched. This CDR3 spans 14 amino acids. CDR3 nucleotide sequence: TGTGCCTGGAGCGCCATAGACAGGGCGACTGAAGCTTTCTTT. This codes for CAWSAIDRATEAFF.

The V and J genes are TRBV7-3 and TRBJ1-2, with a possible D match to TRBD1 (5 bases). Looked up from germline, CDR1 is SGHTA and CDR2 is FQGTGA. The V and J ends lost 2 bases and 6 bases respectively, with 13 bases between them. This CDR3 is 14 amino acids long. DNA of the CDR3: TGTGCCAGCAGCTTACGGCCTGGGGGGAATGGCTACACCTTC. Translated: CASSLRPGGNGYTF.

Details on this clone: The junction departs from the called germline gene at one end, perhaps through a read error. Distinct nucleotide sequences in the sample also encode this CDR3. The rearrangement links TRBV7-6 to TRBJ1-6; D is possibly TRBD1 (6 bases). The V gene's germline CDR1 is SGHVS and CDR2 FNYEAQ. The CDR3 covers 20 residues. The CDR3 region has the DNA TGTGCCAGCAGCTTAGGCGGGAGTGGACAGCTGAGCTCCTATAATTCCCCCCTCCACTTT. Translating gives CASSLGGSGQLSSYNSPLHF.

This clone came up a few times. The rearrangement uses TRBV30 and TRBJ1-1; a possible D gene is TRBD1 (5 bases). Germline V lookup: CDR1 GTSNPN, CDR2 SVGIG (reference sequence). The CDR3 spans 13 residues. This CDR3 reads CAHRGSLNTEAFF. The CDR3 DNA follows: TGTGCACACCGGGGGAGCCTGAACACTGAAGCTTTCTTT.

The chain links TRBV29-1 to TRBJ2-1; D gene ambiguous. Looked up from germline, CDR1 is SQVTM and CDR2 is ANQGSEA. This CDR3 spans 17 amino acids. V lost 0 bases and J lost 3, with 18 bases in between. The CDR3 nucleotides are TGCAGCGTTGAAGATGATTATCGCGGTTTTGTCTACAATGAGCAGTTCTTC. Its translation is CSVEDDYRGFVYNEQFF.

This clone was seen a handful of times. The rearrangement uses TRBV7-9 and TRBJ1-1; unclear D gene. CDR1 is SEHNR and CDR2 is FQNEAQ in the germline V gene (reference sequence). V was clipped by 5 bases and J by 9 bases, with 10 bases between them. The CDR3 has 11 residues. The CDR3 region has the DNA TGTGCCAGCAGCCCGGGGAAGAAAGCTTTCTTT. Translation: CASSPGKKAFF. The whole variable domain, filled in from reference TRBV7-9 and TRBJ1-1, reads DTGVSQNPRHKITKRGQNVTFRCDPISEHNRLYWYRQTLGQGPEFLTYFQNEAQLEKSRLLSDRFSAERPKGSFSTLEIQRTEQGDSAMYLCASSPGKKAFFGQGTRLTVV.

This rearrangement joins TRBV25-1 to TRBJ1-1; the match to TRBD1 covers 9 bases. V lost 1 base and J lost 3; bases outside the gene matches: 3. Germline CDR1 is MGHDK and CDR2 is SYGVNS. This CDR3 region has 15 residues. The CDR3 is CASSESRQGDTEAFF. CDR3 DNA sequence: TGTGCCAGCAGTGAATCCCGACAGGGGGACACTGAAGCTTTCTTT.

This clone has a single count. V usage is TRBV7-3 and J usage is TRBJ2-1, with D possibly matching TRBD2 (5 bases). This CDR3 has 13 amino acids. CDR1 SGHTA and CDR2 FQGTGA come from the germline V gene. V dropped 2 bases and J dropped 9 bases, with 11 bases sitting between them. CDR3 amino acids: CASSLGLHVEQFF. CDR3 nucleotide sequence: TGTGCCAGCAGCTTAGGACTGCACGTTGAGCAGTTCTTC.

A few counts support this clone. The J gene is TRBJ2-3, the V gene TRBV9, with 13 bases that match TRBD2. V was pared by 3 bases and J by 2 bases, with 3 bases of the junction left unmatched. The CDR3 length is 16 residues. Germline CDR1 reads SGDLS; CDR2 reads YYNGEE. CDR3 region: CASSGLAGGNTDTQYF. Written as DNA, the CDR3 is TGTGCCAGCAGCGGACTAGCGGGAGGTAACACAGATACGCAGTATTTT. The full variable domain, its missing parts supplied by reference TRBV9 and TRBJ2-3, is DSGVTQTPKHLITATGQRVTLRCSPRSGDLSVYWYQQSLDQGLQFLIQYYNGEERAKGNILERFSAQQFPDLHSELNLSSLELGDSALYFCASSGLAGGNTDTQYFGPGTRLTVL.

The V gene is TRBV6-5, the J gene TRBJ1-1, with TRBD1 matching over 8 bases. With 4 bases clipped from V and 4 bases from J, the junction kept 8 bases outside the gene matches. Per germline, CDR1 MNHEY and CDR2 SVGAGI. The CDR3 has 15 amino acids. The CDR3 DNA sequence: TGTGCCAGCAGTTCCACAGGGGGAGGGAGCACTGAAGCTTTCTTT. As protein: CASSSTGGGSTEAFF.

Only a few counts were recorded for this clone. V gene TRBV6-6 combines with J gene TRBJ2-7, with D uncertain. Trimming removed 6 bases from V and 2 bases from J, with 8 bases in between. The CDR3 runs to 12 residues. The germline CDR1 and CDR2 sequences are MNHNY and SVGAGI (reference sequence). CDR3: CASRLPTYEQYF. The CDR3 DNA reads TGTGCCAGCAGACTCCCCACCTACGAGCAGTACTTC.

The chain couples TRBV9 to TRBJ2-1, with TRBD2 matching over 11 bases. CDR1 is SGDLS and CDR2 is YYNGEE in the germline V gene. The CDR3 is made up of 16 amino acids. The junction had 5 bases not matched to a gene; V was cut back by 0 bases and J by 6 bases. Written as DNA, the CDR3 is TGTGCCAGCAGCGTAGCGTCGGGACTAGCGGCCAATGAGCAGTTCTTC. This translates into CASSVASGLAANEQFF.

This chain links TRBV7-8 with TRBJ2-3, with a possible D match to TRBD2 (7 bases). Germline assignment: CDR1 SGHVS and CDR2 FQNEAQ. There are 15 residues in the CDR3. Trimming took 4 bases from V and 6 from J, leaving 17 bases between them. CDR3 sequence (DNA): TGTGCCAGCAGCTCCAACGGGGGGCCAGGGGATACGCAGTATTTT. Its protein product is CASSSNGGPGDTQYF. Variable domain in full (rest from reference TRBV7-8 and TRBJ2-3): GAGVSQSPRYKVAKRGQDVALRCDPISGHVSLFWYQQALGQGPEFLTYFQNEAQLDKSGLPSDRFFAERPEGSVSTLKIQRTQQEDSAVYLCASSSNGGPGDTQYFGPGTRLTVL.